Listed below are T cell receptor beta chains from one sample, sequenced in a study of cytomegalovirus exposure and HLA in healthy donors. The method was immunoSEQ multiplex PCR; TCRdb's version includes in-frame clones alone and lacks a portion of them. The profile shows around 150,000 clones, around 80% of them singletons. Material: PBMCs. The receptor source for this set is a male donor in good health and CMV-seronegative. Each CDR3 is given with its conserved first and last residue. Fields, in order: J gene, V gene, D gene, clone size, CDR3 protein, CDR3 DNA. A D gene is named only where the DNA matches it firmly. Size is stated for part of the rows, as once, few or many counts, or as a class when the clone is expanded.

j_gene: TRBJ1-6; v_gene: TRBV27; d_gene: TRBD1; abundance: .; CDR3aa: CASSLATGTGLGSPLHF; CDR3nt: TGTGCCAGCAGTCTCGCTACCGGGACAGGACTAGGTTCACCCCTCCACTTT
j_gene: TRBJ2-7; v_gene: TRBV11-2; d_gene: .; abundance: .; CDR3aa: CASSLRSGNSYEQYF; CDR3nt: TGTGCCAGCAGCTTGCGTAGCGGAAACTCCTACGAGCAGTACTTC
j_gene: TRBJ2-2; v_gene: TRBV7-8; d_gene: TRBD1; abundance: .; CDR3aa: CASSVTGVFTGELFF; CDR3nt: TGTGCCAGCAGCGTCACAGGGGTGTTTACCGGGGAGCTGTTTTTT
j_gene: TRBJ2-7; v_gene: TRBV4-2; d_gene: TRBD1; abundance: .; CDR3aa: CASSQEQGAVDEQYF; CDR3nt: TGTGCCAGCAGCCAAGAACAGGGGGCCGTTGACGAGCAGTACTTC
j_gene: TRBJ1-2; v_gene: TRBV5-1; d_gene: TRBD1; abundance: .; CDR3aa: CASSEGGTGGGYTF; CDR3nt: TGCGCCAGCAGCGAGGGAGGGACAGGTGGTGGCTACACCTTC
j_gene: TRBJ1-1; v_gene: TRBV30; d_gene: .; abundance: .; CDR3aa: CAWSESGGNIIGAFF; CDR3nt: TGTGCCTGGAGTGAATCCGGGGGAAATATAATTGGGGCTTTCTTT
j_gene: TRBJ1-1; v_gene: TRBV28; d_gene: .; abundance: .; CDR3aa: CASSLQATEAFF; CDR3nt: TGTGCCAGCAGTTTACAGGCGACTGAAGCTTTCTTT
j_gene: TRBJ2-5; v_gene: TRBV15; d_gene: .; abundance: .; CDR3aa: CATSTDEEGYLETQYF; CDR3nt: TGTGCCACCAGCACGGACGAGGAGGGGTACTTAGAGACCCAGTACTTC
j_gene: TRBJ1-1; v_gene: TRBV11-2; d_gene: TRBD1; abundance: .; CDR3aa: CASSPRQGGDTEAFF; CDR3nt: TGTGCCAGCAGCCCACGTCAGGGGGGAGACACTGAAGCTTTCTTT
j_gene: TRBJ2-7; v_gene: TRBV11-2; d_gene: TRBD2; abundance: .; CDR3aa: CASSPLKRESSYEQYF; CDR3nt: TGTGCCAGCAGCCCCCTCAAGCGGGAGAGCTCCTACGAGCAGTACTTC
j_gene: TRBJ1-2; v_gene: TRBV5-1; d_gene: TRBD1; abundance: .; CDR3aa: CASRLSTGMDDYGYTF; CDR3nt: TGCGCCAGCAGACTCTCGACAGGGATGGATGACTATGGCTACACCTTC
j_gene: TRBJ2-1; v_gene: TRBV18; d_gene: TRBD2; abundance: .; CDR3aa: CASSPGTSGGGEQFF; CDR3nt: TGTGCCAGCTCACCTGGGACTAGCGGGGGAGGTGAGCAGTTCTTC
j_gene: TRBJ2-3; v_gene: TRBV30; d_gene: .; abundance: .; CDR3aa: CAWSVRRGDTQYF; CDR3nt: TGTGCCTGGAGTGTACGAAGAGGAGATACGCAGTATTTT
j_gene: TRBJ1-1; v_gene: TRBV2; d_gene: TRBD1; abundance: few; CDR3aa: CAEGAGRNTEAFF; CDR3nt: TGTGCCGAGGGGGCAGGGAGGAACACTGAAGCTTTCTTT
j_gene: TRBJ1-2; v_gene: TRBV2; d_gene: .; abundance: .; CDR3aa: CASSEALRSGYTF; CDR3nt: TGTGCCAGCAGTGAAGCGCTTCGCAGTGGCTACACCTTC
j_gene: TRBJ1-1; v_gene: TRBV5-1; d_gene: .; abundance: .; CDR3aa: CASHYRVGGDTEAFF; CDR3nt: TGCGCCAGCCATTACAGGGTCGGAGGAGACACTGAAGCTTTCTTT
j_gene: TRBJ1-3; v_gene: TRBV18; d_gene: .; abundance: few; CDR3aa: CASSPQLFSGNTIYF; CDR3nt: TGTGCCAGCTCACCACAACTCTTCTCTGGAAACACCATATATTTT
j_gene: TRBJ1-2; v_gene: TRBV30; d_gene: .; abundance: .; CDR3aa: CAWRPSFRVNYGYTF; CDR3nt: TGTGCCTGGAGGCCATCCTTCAGGGTAAACTATGGCTACACCTTC
j_gene: TRBJ1-1; v_gene: TRBV4-2; d_gene: .; abundance: .; CDR3aa: CASSQDRETEAFF; CDR3nt: TGTGCCAGCAGCCAAGATAGGGAGACTGAAGCTTTCTTT
j_gene: TRBJ2-3; v_gene: TRBV9; d_gene: .; abundance: once; CDR3aa: CASSLETGRPTQYF; CDR3nt: TGTGCCAGCAGCCTCGAGACAGGCCGCCCTACGCAGTATTTT
j_gene: TRBJ1-1; v_gene: TRBV10-3; d_gene: TRBD1; abundance: .; CDR3aa: CATRPGTENTEAFF; CDR3nt: TGTGCCACTCGTCCCGGGACAGAGAACACTGAAGCTTTCTTT
j_gene: TRBJ2-7; v_gene: TRBV11-2; d_gene: .; abundance: .; CDR3aa: CASSFGRTYEQYF; CDR3nt: TGTGCCAGCAGCTTCGGTCGAACCTACGAGCAGTACTTC
j_gene: TRBJ1-3; v_gene: TRBV9; d_gene: .; abundance: .; CDR3aa: CASSPGRISGNTIYF; CDR3nt: TGTGCCAGCAGCCCCGGGAGGATCTCTGGAAACACCATATATTTT
j_gene: TRBJ1-1; v_gene: TRBV2; d_gene: .; abundance: few; CDR3aa: CASSEERRGRANTEAFF; CDR3nt: TGTGCCAGCAGTGAAGAACGAAGGGGTCGCGCGAACACTGAAGCTTTCTTT
j_gene: TRBJ2-1; v_gene: TRBV28; d_gene: .; abundance: .; CDR3aa: CASRSPNNEQFF; CDR3nt: TGTGCCAGCAGAAGCCCGAACAATGAGCAGTTCTTC
j_gene: TRBJ1-2; v_gene: TRBV28; d_gene: .; abundance: .; CDR3aa: CASSPPVRSANYGYTF; CDR3nt: TGTGCCAGCAGTCCCCCCGTCCGTAGTGCTAACTATGGCTACACCTTC
j_gene: TRBJ1-2; v_gene: TRBV30; d_gene: TRBD1; abundance: .; CDR3aa: CACTLMRLGTGYGYTF; CDR3nt: TGTGCCTGCACCTTGATGAGACTCGGGACAGGCTATGGCTACACCTTC
j_gene: TRBJ2-2; v_gene: TRBV6-5; d_gene: .; abundance: .; CDR3aa: CASSYSLSPNTGELFF; CDR3nt: TGTGCCAGCAGTTACAGCCTCTCACCGAACACCGGGGAGCTGTTTTTT
j_gene: TRBJ1-2; v_gene: TRBV7-2; d_gene: TRBD1; abundance: .; CDR3aa: CASSLAPGQSGYGYTF; CDR3nt: TGTGCCAGCAGCTTAGCCCCGGGACAGAGTGGCTATGGCTACACCTTC
j_gene: TRBJ1-2; v_gene: TRBV29-1; d_gene: TRBD1; abundance: .; CDR3aa: CSASDRVGYGYTF; CDR3nt: TGCAGCGCCTCGGACAGGGTTGGCTATGGCTACACCTTC
j_gene: TRBJ1-6; v_gene: TRBV7-3; d_gene: .; abundance: .; CDR3aa: CASSQGAVGSPLHF; CDR3nt: TGTGCCAGCAGTCAGGGCGCCGTAGGTTCACCCCTCCACTTT
j_gene: TRBJ2-3; v_gene: TRBV7-2; d_gene: .; abundance: .; CDR3aa: CASSISDTQYF; CDR3nt: TGTGCCAGCAGTATCAGTGATACGCAGTATTTT
j_gene: TRBJ2-7; v_gene: TRBV28; d_gene: .; abundance: .; CDR3aa: CASSPGLPYEQYF; CDR3nt: TGTGCCAGCAGTCCGGGTCTCCCCTACGAGCAGTACTTC
j_gene: TRBJ2-7; v_gene: TRBV27; d_gene: .; abundance: .; CDR3aa: CASAGLNSGIYEQYF; CDR3nt: TGTGCCAGCGCCGGACTGAATAGCGGTATCTACGAGCAGTACTTC
j_gene: TRBJ2-7; v_gene: TRBV20-1; d_gene: TRBD1; abundance: .; CDR3aa: CSADRAYEQYF; CDR3nt: TGCAGTGCGGACAGGGCCTACGAGCAGTACTTC
j_gene: TRBJ2-3; v_gene: TRBV7-3; d_gene: TRBD1; abundance: .; CDR3aa: CASSPTGALPTRDTQYF; CDR3nt: TGTGCCAGCAGCCCGACAGGGGCCCTACCAACACGAGATACGCAGTATTTT
j_gene: TRBJ1-5; v_gene: TRBV18; d_gene: .; abundance: .; CDR3aa: CASSPPGGGHQPQHF; CDR3nt: TGTGCCAGCTCACCACCAGGCGGGGGGCATCAGCCCCAGCATTTT
j_gene: TRBJ1-2; v_gene: TRBV20-1; d_gene: .; abundance: few; CDR3aa: CSVPGGPSF; CDR3nt: TGCAGTGTCCCAGGTGGCCCTTCCTTC
j_gene: TRBJ1-3; v_gene: TRBV28; d_gene: .; abundance: .; CDR3aa: CASSFKNTIYF; CDR3nt: TGTGCCAGCAGTTTCAAAAACACCATATATTTT
j_gene: TRBJ1-2; v_gene: TRBV5-3; d_gene: .; abundance: few; CDR3aa: CARSVVITRRNYGYTF; CDR3nt: TGTGCCAGAAGCGTTGTAATTACCCGGAGAAACTATGGCTACACCTTC
j_gene: TRBJ1-3; v_gene: TRBV11-2; d_gene: TRBD1; abundance: .; CDR3aa: CASSWGQFSGNTIYF; CDR3nt: TGTGCCAGCAGCTGGGGACAGTTCTCTGGAAACACCATATATTTT
j_gene: TRBJ1-1; v_gene: TRBV28; d_gene: .; abundance: .; CDR3aa: CASTPWGEGGTNEAFF; CDR3nt: TGTGCCAGCACCCCCTGGGGGGAGGGGGGGACGAATGAAGCTTTCTTT
j_gene: TRBJ2-7; v_gene: TRBV14; d_gene: .; abundance: .; CDR3aa: CASSQFTGFSYEQYF; CDR3nt: TGTGCCAGCAGCCAATTTACAGGGTTCTCCTACGAGCAGTACTTC
j_gene: TRBJ2-7; v_gene: TRBV9; d_gene: .; abundance: once; CDR3aa: CASSVGGSYYEQYF; CDR3nt: TGTGCCAGCAGCGTAGGTGGGAGTTACTACGAGCAGTACTTC
j_gene: TRBJ2-3; v_gene: TRBV6-1; d_gene: .; abundance: .; CDR3aa: CASNVGAGDTQYF; CDR3nt: TGTGCCAGCAACGTAGGGGCAGGGGATACGCAGTATTTT
j_gene: TRBJ2-7; v_gene: TRBV27; d_gene: .; abundance: .; CDR3aa: CASSARTPPYEQYF; CDR3nt: TGTGCCAGCAGTGCACGGACTCCCCCCTACGAGCAGTACTTC
j_gene: TRBJ1-2; v_gene: TRBV4-1; d_gene: TRBD1; abundance: .; CDR3aa: CASSQDHRGDGYTF; CDR3nt: TGCGCCAGCAGCCAAGACCACAGGGGAGATGGCTACACCTTC
j_gene: TRBJ1-6; v_gene: TRBV6-1; d_gene: .; abundance: .; CDR3aa: CASSEAAGANSPLHF; CDR3nt: TGTGCCAGCAGTGAAGCGGCAGGGGCTAATTCACCCCTCCACTTT